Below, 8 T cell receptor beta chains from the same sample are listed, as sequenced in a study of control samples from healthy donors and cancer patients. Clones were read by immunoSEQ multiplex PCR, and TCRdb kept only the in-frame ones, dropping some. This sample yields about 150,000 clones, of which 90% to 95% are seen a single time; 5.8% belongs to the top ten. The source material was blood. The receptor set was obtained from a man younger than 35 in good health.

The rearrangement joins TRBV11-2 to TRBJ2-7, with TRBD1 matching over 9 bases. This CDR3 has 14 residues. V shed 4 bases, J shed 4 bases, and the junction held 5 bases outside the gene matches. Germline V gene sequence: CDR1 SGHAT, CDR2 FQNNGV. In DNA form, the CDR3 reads TGTGCCAGCAGCTCCTACAGGGGGCTTTACGAGCAGTACTTC. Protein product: CASSSYRGLYEQYF.

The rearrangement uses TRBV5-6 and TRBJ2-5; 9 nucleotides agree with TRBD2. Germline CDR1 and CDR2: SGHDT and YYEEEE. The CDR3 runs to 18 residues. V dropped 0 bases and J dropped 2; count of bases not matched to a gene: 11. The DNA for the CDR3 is TGTGCCAGCAGCTTGGCTTTGCGGGGGGGTAGAGAACAAGAGACCCAGTACTTC. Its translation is CASSLALRGGREQETQYF.

CDR3 in amino acids: CASSQEWGETQYF. The CDR3, as DNA: TGTGCCAGCAGCCAAGAATGGGGCGAGACCCAGTACTTC. The chain is built from TRBV4-2 and TRBJ2-5; D perhaps matches TRBD1 (5 bases). Germline CDR1 reads LGHNA; CDR2 reads YNFKEQ. Trimming took 0 bases from V and 5 from J, leaving 7 bases between them. This CDR3 has 13 amino acids.

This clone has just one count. The CDR3 region is CAWSGANEQFF. CDR3 sequence (DNA): TGTGCCTGGAGTGGAGCCAATGAGCAGTTCTTC. The chain has TRBV30 and TRBJ2-1; the D is unclear. This CDR3 spans 11 amino acids. Germline V lookup: CDR1 GTSNPN, CDR2 SVGIG (reference sequence). V was cut by 1 base and J by 6 bases, with 4 bases left in between.

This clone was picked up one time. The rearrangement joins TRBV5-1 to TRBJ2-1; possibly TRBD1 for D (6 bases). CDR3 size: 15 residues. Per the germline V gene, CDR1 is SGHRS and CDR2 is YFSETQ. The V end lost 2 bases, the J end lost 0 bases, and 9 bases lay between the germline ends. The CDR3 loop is CASSFYRDSYNEQFF. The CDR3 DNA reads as TGCGCCAGCAGCTTCTACAGGGACTCCTACAATGAGCAGTTCTTC.

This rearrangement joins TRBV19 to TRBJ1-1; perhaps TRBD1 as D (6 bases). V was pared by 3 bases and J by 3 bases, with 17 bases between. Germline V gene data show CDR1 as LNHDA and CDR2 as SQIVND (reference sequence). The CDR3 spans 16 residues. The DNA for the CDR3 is TGTGCCAGTAGTATCGGCATAACAGGGTTAGACACTGAAGCTTTCTTT. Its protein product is CASSIGITGLDTEAFF.

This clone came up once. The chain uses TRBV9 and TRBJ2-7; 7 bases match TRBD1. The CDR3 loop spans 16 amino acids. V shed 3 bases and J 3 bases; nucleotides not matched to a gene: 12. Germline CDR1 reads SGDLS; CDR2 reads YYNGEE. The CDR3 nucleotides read TGTGCCAGCAGCGCGTCCGGGACAGCACTCTTCTACGAGCAGTACTTC. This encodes CASSASGTALFYEQYF.

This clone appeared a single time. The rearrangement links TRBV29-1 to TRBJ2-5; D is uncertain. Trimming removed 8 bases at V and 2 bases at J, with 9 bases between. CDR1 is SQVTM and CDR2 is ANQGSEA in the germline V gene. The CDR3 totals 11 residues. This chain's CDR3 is CSSTEQETQYF. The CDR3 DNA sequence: TGCAGCTCCACAGAACAAGAGACCCAGTACTTC.